This T cell receptor beta chain originates from a study of blood T cell repertoires in COVID-19. V lost 3 bases and J 6 bases, leaving 9 bases between the germline ends. The CDR3 is 14 residues long. Germline V gene lookup returns CDR1 SGHTA and CDR2 FQGNSA. In the original analysis: Reference gene primers were amplified, and this amplification served to estimate nucleated cell counts. Clones were read by immunoSEQ multiplex PCR, and TCRdb kept only the in-frame ones, dropping some. The DNA was the basis for D and trimming; V, J and clone size are from that table. The table lists around 68,000 clones, approximately 90% of them singletons.

The sequence was obtained from a woman aged 50 to 65 with acute or convalescent COVID-19. V and J are TRBV7-2 and TRBJ1-6; a possible D gene is TRBD1 (5 bases). Source material: peripheral blood. CDR3 sequence reads: CASSLVGGNSPLHF. DNA of the CDR3: TGTGCCAGCAGCTTGGTCGGGGGTAATTCACCCCTCCACTTT.